What follows are 30 T cell receptor beta chains derived from one specimen sequenced in a study of graft-versus-host responses after intestinal transplantation. Graft tissue was processed to release intraepithelial and lamina propria lymphocytes. The method was immunoSEQ multiplex PCR; TCRdb's version includes in-frame clones alone and lacks a portion of them. The sample records 20,000 or so clones, 70% to 80% being singletons. The sequences come from ileum tissue, collected 12 days after intestinal transplant. These receptors originate from a human patient who received an intestinal transplant, so some T cells may come from the graft donor.

The V gene is TRBV4-2, the J gene TRBJ1-2, with D tentatively TRBD1 (5 bases). In germline, CDR1 is LGHNA, CDR2 YNFKEQ. V was clipped by 4 bases and J by 4 bases, with 16 bases between them. This CDR3 has 15 amino acids. The chain's CDR3 is CASSLPPGVLYGYTF. As DNA, the CDR3 is TGTGCCAGCAGCCTTCCCCCGGGGGTACTCTATGGCTACACCTTC.

The sample holds a few counts of this clone. This chain uses TRBV7-3 with TRBJ2-2; possibly TRBD2 for D (6 bases). The germline gives CDR1 SGHTA, CDR2 FQGTGA. The V and J ends lost 1 base and 0 bases respectively, with 9 bases between them. CDR3 length: 16 residues. CDR3 bases: TGTGCCAGCAGCTTAATCGGCGGGACGAACACCGGGGAGCTGTTTTTT. This gives the protein CASSLIGGTNTGELFF.

The CDR3 here is CASSLPPSGRAGIYEQYF. Written as DNA, the CDR3 is TGTGCCAGCAGCTTACCTCCTAGCGGGAGGGCGGGTATCTACGAGCAGTACTTC. The J gene is TRBJ2-7, the V gene TRBV7-8; 12 bases fit TRBD2. This CDR3 is 18 amino acids long. Germline V gene data show CDR1 as SGHVS and CDR2 as FQNEAQ. The V segment lost 2 bases and the J segment 3 bases; nucleotides outside the gene matches: 11.

V is TRBV4-1 and J is TRBJ2-5, with 8 bases lining up with TRBD2. Germline values: CDR1 MGHRA, CDR2 YSYEKL. J lost 0 bases, V lost 1 base, and 4 bases had no gene match. The CDR3 consists of 16 residues. In nucleotides, the CDR3 is TGCGCCAGCAGCCAAGGACGGGGGGGCGACCAAGAGACCCAGTACTTC. Amino acids: CASSQGRGGDQETQYF.

V usage is TRBV2 and J usage is TRBJ2-5, with 11 nucleotides matching TRBD2. CDR3 length: 14 residues. Germline lookup yields CDR1 SNHLY and CDR2 FYNNEI. After removal of 2 bases from V and 5 bases from J, the junction contained 1 base not matched to a gene. CDR3 region: CASSELAGGETQYF. CDR3 DNA: TGTGCCAGCAGTGAACTAGCGGGAGGTGAGACCCAGTACTTC.

The table lists this clone with a few counts. This sequence joins TRBV4-3 and TRBJ2-3; 13 positions agree with TRBD2. CDR1 LGHNA and CDR2 YSLEER come from the germline V gene. Trimming at V came to 0 bases and at J to 5 bases, leaving 5 bases not matched to a gene. The CDR3 runs to 17 residues. The CDR3 nucleotides read TGCGCCAGCAGCCAAGAACTAGCGGGAGGGCCAAGAGATACGCAGTATTTT. Encoded protein: CASSQELAGGPRDTQYF.

V gene TRBV7-9 combines with J gene TRBJ1-1; 7 bases map to TRBD1. CDR3 length: 15 residues. Germline V gene sequence: CDR1 SEHNR, CDR2 FQNEAQ (reference sequence). The ends lost 1 base at V and 1 base at J; junction bases unmatched: 3. In nucleotides, the CDR3 is TGTGCCAGCAGCTTAGTTACAGGGGCGAACACTGAAGCTTTCTTT. This codes for CASSLVTGANTEAFF.

This clone came up once. The chain links TRBV6-5 to TRBJ2-2; D ambiguous. Germline V gene sequence: CDR1 MNHEY, CDR2 SVGAGI. The ends were cut back, 2 bases at V and 5 bases at J, with 6 bases in the middle. This CDR3 is built from 13 residues. The CDR3 loop reads CASSYPGTGELFF. DNA of the CDR3: TGTGCCAGCAGTTACCCGGGTACCGGGGAGCTGTTTTTT.

The gene calls are TRBV13 and TRBJ2-1; TRBD1 matches 8 bases. From germline, CDR1 is PRHDT and CDR2 FYEKMQ (reference sequence). The CDR3 extends over 16 amino acids. With V trimmed by 5 bases and J by 5 bases, 11 bases remained unmatched. The CDR3 spells CASSAGDRSLDNEQFF. In DNA, the CDR3 is TGTGCCAGCAGCGCTGGGGACAGGTCCCTCGACAATGAGCAGTTCTTC.

The chain combines TRBV7-9 with TRBJ2-5; TRBD2 is a possible D gene (5 bases). The germline V gene has CDR1 SEHNR and CDR2 FQNEAQ (reference sequence). V was clipped by 1 base and J by 2 bases, with 11 bases between them. The CDR3 extends over 15 amino acids. The chain's CDR3 is CASSLGASLQETQYF. In nucleotides, the CDR3 is TGTGCCAGCAGCTTAGGGGCTAGCCTGCAAGAGACCCAGTACTTC.

The rearrangement links TRBV11-2 to TRBJ2-7; a possible D gene is TRBD1 (6 bases). V shed 5 bases and J shed 0 bases, with 14 bases lying between them. The CDR3 contains 15 residues. CDR1 and CDR2 from the germline V gene are SGHAT and FQNNGV. CDR3: CASSPGAISSYEQYF. The CDR3 DNA sequence: TGTGCCAGCAGCCCAGGGGCCATCAGCTCCTACGAGCAGTACTTC. The whole variable domain, remainder taken from reference TRBV11-2 and TRBJ2-7, is EAGVAQSPRYKIIEKRQSVAFWCNPISGHATLYWYQQILGQGPKLLIQFQNNGVVDDSQLPKDRFSAERLKGVDSTLKIQPAKLEDSAVYLCASSPGAISSYEQYFGPGTRLTVT.

The V and J genes are TRBV29-1 and TRBJ1-1; possibly TRBD1 for D (5 bases). This CDR3 has 11 residues. Trimming took 7 bases from V and 0 from J, leaving 6 bases between them. Germline V gene lookup returns CDR1 SQVTM and CDR2 ANQGSEA. The CDR3 coding sequence is TGCAGCGGACAGATGAACACTGAAGCTTTCTTT. This gives the protein CSGQMNTEAFF.

V usage is TRBV6-1 and J usage is TRBJ2-7, with 11 positions matching TRBD1. The junction had 4 bases not matched to a gene; V was cut back by 10 bases and J by 2 bases. The CDR3 has 13 amino acids. Germline CDR1 is MNHNS and CDR2 is SASEGT. The CDR3 nucleotides are TGTGCCACCTTGGACAGGGGGCCCTACGAGCAGTACTTC. The encoded protein is CATLDRGPYEQYF.

In its sample, this clone was seen a few times. J is TRBJ2-2 and V is TRBV12-5; D is ambiguous. The germline V gene has CDR1 LGHNT and CDR2 FRNRAP. Trimming took 0 bases from V and 4 from J, leaving 3 bases between them. This CDR3 is 13 amino acids long. CDR3 sequence (DNA): TGTGCTAGTGGTTTGGTCGTCACCGGGGAGCTGTTTTTT. Protein product: CASGLVVTGELFF.

The chain employs TRBV6-5 and TRBJ2-7; 9 nucleotides line up with TRBD1. This CDR3 is 14 amino acids long. Germline CDR1 MNHEY, CDR2 SVGAGI. J was trimmed by 2 bases and V by 8 bases; bases with no gene match: 7. The CDR3 DNA is TGTGCCAGCCGAGGACAGGGGCGTACCTACGAGCAGTACTTC. Residues: CASRGQGRTYEQYF.

The chain recombines TRBV7-8 with TRBJ2-3; TRBD2 matches at 12 bases. The CDR3 length is 15 residues. Germline CDR1 reads SGHVS; CDR2 reads FQNEAQ. Trimming removed 5 bases from V and 3 bases from J; junction bases left unmatched: 3. Here the CDR3 reads CASSELAGGTDTQYF. DNA for the CDR3: TGTGCCAGCAGCGAACTAGCGGGGGGTACAGATACGCAGTATTTT. Full variable domain (remainder filled in from reference TRBV7-8 and TRBJ2-3): GAGVSQSPRYKVAKRGQDVALRCDPISGHVSLFWYQQALGQGPEFLTYFQNEAQLDKSGLPSDRFFAERPEGSVSTLKIQRTQQEDSAVYLCASSELAGGTDTQYFGPGTRLTVL.

The chain links TRBV6-1 to TRBJ1-2, with a weak D call TRBD1 (5 bases). The CDR3 has 13 amino acids. Germline lookup yields CDR1 MNHNS and CDR2 SASEGT. Trimming removed 5 bases at V and 4 bases at J, with 11 bases between. The CDR3, as DNA: TGTGCCAGCAGTAGTGGACACGTCTATGGCTACACCTTC. It codes for CASSSGHVYGYTF.

V and J are TRBV7-3 and TRBJ2-5; 7 nucleotides align to TRBD1. The CDR3 contains 13 residues. CDR1 and CDR2 (germline): SGHTA, FQGTGA. After removal of 5 bases from V and 5 bases from J, the junction contained 5 bases not matched to a gene. CDR3 bases: TGTGCCAGCAGCGGGGACAGTGGGGAGACCCAGTACTTC. It encodes CASSGDSGETQYF.

This clone was counted once. The chain carries TRBV7-2 and TRBJ2-7, with 9 nucleotides matching TRBD1. Germline V gene sequence: CDR1 SGHTA, CDR2 FQGNSA. The CDR3 length is 14 residues. Trimming took 3 bases from V and 2 from J; bases not matched to a gene: 2. The CDR3 region is CASSFRDRAYEQYF. CDR3 in DNA: TGTGCCAGCAGCTTCCGGGACAGGGCCTACGAGCAGTACTTC. Full variable domain (remainder filled in from reference TRBV7-2 and TRBJ2-7): GAGVSQSPSNKVTEKGKDVELRCDPISGHTALYWYRQSLGQGLEFLIYFQGNSAPDKSGLPSDRFSAERTGGSVSTLTIQRTQQEDSAVYLCASSFRDRAYEQYFGPGTRLTVT.

The chain combines TRBV4-3 with TRBJ1-3; D possibly corresponds to TRBD1 (6 bases). V was clipped by 1 base and J by 2 bases, with 12 bases between them. There are 16 residues in the CDR3. Germline V CDR1 and CDR2: LGHNA, YSLEER. This chain's CDR3 is CASSQGLQGTGNTIYF. The CDR3 DNA sequence: TGCGCCAGCAGCCAAGGCCTACAGGGCACTGGAAACACCATATATTTT.

The V gene is TRBV6-1, the J gene TRBJ1-2, with 7 bases that match TRBD1. From germline, CDR1 is MNHNS and CDR2 SASEGT. Trimming took 4 bases from V and 8 from J; bases not matched to a gene: 10. The CDR3 totals 14 residues. CDR3 protein: CASSGSRGSGGYTF. Written as DNA, the CDR3 is TGTGCCAGCAGTGGATCCAGGGGGTCGGGCGGCTACACCTTC.

V usage is TRBV27 and J usage is TRBJ2-3; TRBD2 is a possible D gene (5 bases). CDR1 and CDR2 from the germline V gene are MNHEY and SMNVEV (reference sequence). V gave up 6 bases and J gave up 4 bases, with 11 bases separating them. This CDR3 spans 13 amino acids. The CDR3 nucleotides are TGTGCCAGCAGGCAACTAGGAGCAGATACGCAGTATTTT. This gives the protein CASRQLGADTQYF.

The rearrangement uses TRBV6-4 and TRBJ2-5, with TRBD2 as a possible D gene (5 bases). The CDR3 length is 12 residues. The V end lost 5 bases, the J end lost 1 base, and 5 bases lay between the germline ends. Germline V CDR1 and CDR2: MRHNA, SNTAGT. CDR3 region: CASSTSQETQYF. CDR3 nucleotide sequence: TGTGCCAGCAGTACTAGCCAAGAGACCCAGTACTTC.

The chain employs TRBV10-3 and TRBJ1-2; a possible D gene is TRBD1 (6 bases). This CDR3 has 15 amino acids. In germline, CDR1 is ENHRY, CDR2 SYGVKD. V was shortened by 6 bases and J by 4 bases, with 18 bases between the two germline ends. The CDR3 sequence is CAISVHRAPTYGYTF. CDR3 sequence (DNA): TGTGCCATCAGCGTACACAGGGCCCCTACCTATGGCTACACCTTC.

The chain couples TRBV6-5 to TRBJ1-2, with D possibly matching TRBD1 (5 bases). The CDR3 extends over 14 amino acids. Germline loops: CDR1 MNHEY, CDR2 SVGAGI. Trimming took 5 bases from V and 4 from J, leaving 14 bases between them. CDR3 loop: CASSPGWAVYGYTF. As DNA, the CDR3 is TGTGCCAGCAGTCCAGGGTGGGCCGTCTATGGCTACACCTTC.

The rearrangement joins TRBV7-6 to TRBJ2-2; TRBD1 agrees at 8 bases. The CDR3 is 16 residues long. V trimming: 5 bases; J trimming: 4 bases; junction bases outside the gene matches: 9. Germline CDR1 is SGHVS and CDR2 is FNYEAQ. This chain's CDR3 is CASSPRTGIGTGELFF. CDR3 DNA: TGTGCCAGCAGCCCTCGGACAGGGATCGGCACCGGGGAGCTGTTTTTT.

The chain carries TRBV13 and TRBJ1-2; weak D call: TRBD1 (6 bases). Between the trimmed V and J ends, which lost 5 bases and 4 bases, there was a span of 11 bases. The CDR3 consists of 13 residues. Germline V lookup: CDR1 PRHDT, CDR2 FYEKMQ (reference sequence). The CDR3 coding sequence is TGTGCCAGCAGCCCAGGGGATCTCTATGGCTACACCTTC. The encoded protein is CASSPGDLYGYTF.

For the CDR3, the DNA is TGTGCCAGCAGTTACTCCGGGACTAGCGGGGATACGCAGTATTTT. This gives the protein CASSYSGTSGDTQYF. The chain combines TRBV6-5 with TRBJ2-3, with 12 bases identical to TRBD2. Germline CDR1 is MNHEY and CDR2 is SVGAGI. Germline trimming cut 0 bases from V and 6 bases from J; bases unmatched to any gene: 1. The length of the CDR3 is 15 residues.

The V gene is TRBV2, the J gene TRBJ2-7; 7 bases are a match to TRBD2. This CDR3 has 15 residues. Germline V gives CDR1 SNHLY, CDR2 FYNNEI. The V gene end was trimmed by 2 bases and the J gene end by 2 bases; junction bases not matched to a gene: 6. CDR3 residues: CASSEMGDYTYEQYF. The CDR3 DNA reads TGTGCCAGCAGTGAAATGGGGGACTACACCTACGAGCAGTACTTC.

This clone was seen just once. J is TRBJ2-3 and V is TRBV6-5, with TRBD2 identical over 9 bases. CDR1 and CDR2 (germline): MNHEY, SVGAGI. The CDR3 spans 16 residues. The trim removed 1 base at V and 5 bases at J, leaving 7 bases unmatched. DNA for the CDR3: TGTGCCAGCAGTTACTGGAGCGGGGGGTTGTTAGATACGCAGTATTTT. Translated, it gives CASSYWSGGLLDTQYF.